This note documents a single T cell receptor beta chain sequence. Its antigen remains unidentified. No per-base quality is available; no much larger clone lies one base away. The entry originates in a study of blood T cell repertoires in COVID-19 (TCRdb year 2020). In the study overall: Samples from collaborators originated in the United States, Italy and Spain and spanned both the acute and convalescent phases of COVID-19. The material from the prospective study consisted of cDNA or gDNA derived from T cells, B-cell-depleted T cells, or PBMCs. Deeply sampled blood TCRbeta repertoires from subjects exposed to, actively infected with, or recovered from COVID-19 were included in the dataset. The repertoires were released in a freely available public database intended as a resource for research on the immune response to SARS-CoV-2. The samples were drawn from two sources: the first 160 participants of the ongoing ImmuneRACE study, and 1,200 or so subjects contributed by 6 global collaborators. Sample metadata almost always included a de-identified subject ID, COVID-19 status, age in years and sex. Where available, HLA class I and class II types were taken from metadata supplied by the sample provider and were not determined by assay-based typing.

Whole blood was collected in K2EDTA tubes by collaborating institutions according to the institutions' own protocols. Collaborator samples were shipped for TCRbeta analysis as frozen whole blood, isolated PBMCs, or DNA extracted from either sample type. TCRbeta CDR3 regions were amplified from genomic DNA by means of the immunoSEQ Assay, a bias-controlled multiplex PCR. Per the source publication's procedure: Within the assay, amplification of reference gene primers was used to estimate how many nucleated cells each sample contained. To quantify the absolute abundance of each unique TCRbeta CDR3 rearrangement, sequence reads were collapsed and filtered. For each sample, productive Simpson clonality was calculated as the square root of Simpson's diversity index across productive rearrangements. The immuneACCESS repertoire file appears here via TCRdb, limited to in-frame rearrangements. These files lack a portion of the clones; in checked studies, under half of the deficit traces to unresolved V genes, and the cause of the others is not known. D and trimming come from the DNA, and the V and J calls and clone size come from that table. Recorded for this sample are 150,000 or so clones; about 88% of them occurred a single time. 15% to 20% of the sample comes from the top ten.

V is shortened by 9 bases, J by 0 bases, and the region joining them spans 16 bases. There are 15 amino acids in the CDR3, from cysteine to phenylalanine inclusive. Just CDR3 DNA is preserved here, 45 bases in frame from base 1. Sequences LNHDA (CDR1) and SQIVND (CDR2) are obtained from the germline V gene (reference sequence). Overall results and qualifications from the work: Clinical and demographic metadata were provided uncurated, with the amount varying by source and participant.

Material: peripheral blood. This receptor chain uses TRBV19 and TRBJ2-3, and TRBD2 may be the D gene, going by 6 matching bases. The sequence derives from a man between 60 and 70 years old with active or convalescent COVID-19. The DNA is TGTGCCAGCGGGGGTCGGGATACTAGCACAGATACGCAGTATTTT. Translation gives CASGGRDTSTDTQYF.